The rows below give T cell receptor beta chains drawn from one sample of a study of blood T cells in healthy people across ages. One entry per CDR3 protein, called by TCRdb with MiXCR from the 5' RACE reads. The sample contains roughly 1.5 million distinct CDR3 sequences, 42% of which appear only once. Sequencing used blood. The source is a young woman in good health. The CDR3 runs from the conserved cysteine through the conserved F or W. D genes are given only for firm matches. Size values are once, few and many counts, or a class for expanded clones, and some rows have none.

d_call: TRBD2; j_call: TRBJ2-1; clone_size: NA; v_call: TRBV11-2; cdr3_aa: CASSLVATSGRTNEQFF; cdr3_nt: TGTGCCAGCAGCCTAGTCGCGACTAGCGGGAGGACCAATGAGCAGTTCTTC
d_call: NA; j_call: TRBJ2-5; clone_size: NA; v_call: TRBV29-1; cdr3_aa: CSVQNGEMETQYF; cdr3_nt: TGCAGCGTGCAAAACGGGGAAATGGAGACCCAGTACTTC
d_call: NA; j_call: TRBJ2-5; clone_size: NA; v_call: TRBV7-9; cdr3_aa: CASSSTVGPDVFQETQYF; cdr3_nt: TGTGCCAGCAGCTCGACTGTGGGCCCGGACGTATTCCAAGAGACCCAGTACTTC
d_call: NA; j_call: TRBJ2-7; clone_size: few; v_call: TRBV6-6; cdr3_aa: CASSSRLVDEQYF; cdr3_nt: TGTGCCAGCAGCTCTAGGCTGGTCGACGAGCAGTACTTC
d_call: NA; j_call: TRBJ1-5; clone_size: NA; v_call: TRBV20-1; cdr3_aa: CSASFTVQGRNQPQHF; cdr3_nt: TGCAGTGCTAGTTTTACAGTGCAGGGAAGGAATCAGCCCCAGCATTTT
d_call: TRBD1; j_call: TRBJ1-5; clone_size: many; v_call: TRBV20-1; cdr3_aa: CSAPLTGGSGQPQHF; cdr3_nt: TGCAGTGCCCCCTTGACAGGGGGCTCGGGTCAGCCCCAGCATTTT
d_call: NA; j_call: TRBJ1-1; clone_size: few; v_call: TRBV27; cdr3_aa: CASSFGFGTEAFF; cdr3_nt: TGTGCCAGCAGTTTTGGTTTTGGCACTGAAGCTTTCTTT
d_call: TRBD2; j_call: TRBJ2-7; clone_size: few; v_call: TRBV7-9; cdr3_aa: CASRVPGGSNEQYF; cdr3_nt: TGTGCCAGCAGGGTCCCGGGGGGTTCGAACGAGCAGTACTTC
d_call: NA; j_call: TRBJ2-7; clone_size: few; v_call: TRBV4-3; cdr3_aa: CASSLDGRSCEQYF; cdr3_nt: TGCGCCAGCAGCCTGGACGGACGGTCGTGCGAGCAGTACTTC
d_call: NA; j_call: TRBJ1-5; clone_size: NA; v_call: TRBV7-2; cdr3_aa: CASSLVGLGQQPQHF; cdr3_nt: TGTGCCAGCAGCTTAGTTGGCTTGGGTCAACAGCCCCAGCATTTT
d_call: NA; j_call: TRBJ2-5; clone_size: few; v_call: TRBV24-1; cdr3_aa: CATSDPTERLKETQYF; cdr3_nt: TGTGCCACCAGTGATCCGACAGAGCGTCTTAAAGAGACCCAGTACTTC
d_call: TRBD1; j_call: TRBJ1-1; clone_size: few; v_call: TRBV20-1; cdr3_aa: CSADTGGTEAFF; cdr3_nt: TGCAGTGCTGACACAGGGGGCACTGAAGCTTTCTTT
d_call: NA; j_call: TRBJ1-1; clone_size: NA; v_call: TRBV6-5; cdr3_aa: CASHYPNTEAFF; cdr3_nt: TGTGCCAGCCACTATCCCAACACTGAAGCTTTCTTT
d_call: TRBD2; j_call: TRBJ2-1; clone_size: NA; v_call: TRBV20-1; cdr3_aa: CSARLPSGGARNEQFF; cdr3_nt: TGCAGTGCTAGGCTCCCGAGCGGGGGGGCTCGCAATGAGCAGTTCTTC
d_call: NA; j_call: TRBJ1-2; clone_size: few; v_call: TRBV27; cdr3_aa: CASRAAGLYGYTF; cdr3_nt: TGTGCCAGCAGAGCTGCCGGGCTTTATGGCTACACCTTC
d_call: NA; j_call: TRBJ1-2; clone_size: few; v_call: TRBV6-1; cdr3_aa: CASSGRDIATYGYTF; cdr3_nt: TGTGCCAGCAGTGGCCGGGACATAGCGACCTATGGCTACACCTTC
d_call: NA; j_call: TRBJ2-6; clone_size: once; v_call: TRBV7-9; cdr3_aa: CASSLTSGYSSGANVLTF; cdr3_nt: TGTGCCAGCAGCTTAACGTCTGGGTATTCCTCTGGGGCCAACGTCCTGACTTTC
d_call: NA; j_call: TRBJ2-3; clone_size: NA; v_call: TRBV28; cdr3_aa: CASSSPGGIGAQYF; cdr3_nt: TGTGCCAGCAGTTCGCCAGGGGGGATTGGTGCGCAGTATTTT
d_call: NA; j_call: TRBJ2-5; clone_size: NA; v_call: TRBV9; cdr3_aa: CASSVGVARLETQYF; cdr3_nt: TGTGCCAGCAGCGTAGGGGTAGCTAGGCTTGAGACCCAGTACTTC
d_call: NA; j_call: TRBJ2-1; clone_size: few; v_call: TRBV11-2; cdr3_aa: CASSLEQYSYNEQFF; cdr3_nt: TGTGCCAGCAGCTTAGAGCAGTATTCCTACAATGAGCAGTTCTTC
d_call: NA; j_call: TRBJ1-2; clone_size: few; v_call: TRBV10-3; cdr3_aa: CAISSQAGGVYGYTF; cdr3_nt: TGTGCCATCAGTTCCCAGGCAGGAGGCGTCTATGGCTACACCTTC
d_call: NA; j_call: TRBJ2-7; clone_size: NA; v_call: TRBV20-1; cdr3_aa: CSARFPNEQYF; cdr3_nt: TGCAGTGCCCGGTTTCCCAACGAGCAGTACTTC
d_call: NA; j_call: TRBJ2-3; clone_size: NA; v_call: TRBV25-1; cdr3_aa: CASSERGTGADTQYF; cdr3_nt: TGTGCCAGCAGTGAGAGGGGAACGGGGGCAGATACGCAGTATTTT